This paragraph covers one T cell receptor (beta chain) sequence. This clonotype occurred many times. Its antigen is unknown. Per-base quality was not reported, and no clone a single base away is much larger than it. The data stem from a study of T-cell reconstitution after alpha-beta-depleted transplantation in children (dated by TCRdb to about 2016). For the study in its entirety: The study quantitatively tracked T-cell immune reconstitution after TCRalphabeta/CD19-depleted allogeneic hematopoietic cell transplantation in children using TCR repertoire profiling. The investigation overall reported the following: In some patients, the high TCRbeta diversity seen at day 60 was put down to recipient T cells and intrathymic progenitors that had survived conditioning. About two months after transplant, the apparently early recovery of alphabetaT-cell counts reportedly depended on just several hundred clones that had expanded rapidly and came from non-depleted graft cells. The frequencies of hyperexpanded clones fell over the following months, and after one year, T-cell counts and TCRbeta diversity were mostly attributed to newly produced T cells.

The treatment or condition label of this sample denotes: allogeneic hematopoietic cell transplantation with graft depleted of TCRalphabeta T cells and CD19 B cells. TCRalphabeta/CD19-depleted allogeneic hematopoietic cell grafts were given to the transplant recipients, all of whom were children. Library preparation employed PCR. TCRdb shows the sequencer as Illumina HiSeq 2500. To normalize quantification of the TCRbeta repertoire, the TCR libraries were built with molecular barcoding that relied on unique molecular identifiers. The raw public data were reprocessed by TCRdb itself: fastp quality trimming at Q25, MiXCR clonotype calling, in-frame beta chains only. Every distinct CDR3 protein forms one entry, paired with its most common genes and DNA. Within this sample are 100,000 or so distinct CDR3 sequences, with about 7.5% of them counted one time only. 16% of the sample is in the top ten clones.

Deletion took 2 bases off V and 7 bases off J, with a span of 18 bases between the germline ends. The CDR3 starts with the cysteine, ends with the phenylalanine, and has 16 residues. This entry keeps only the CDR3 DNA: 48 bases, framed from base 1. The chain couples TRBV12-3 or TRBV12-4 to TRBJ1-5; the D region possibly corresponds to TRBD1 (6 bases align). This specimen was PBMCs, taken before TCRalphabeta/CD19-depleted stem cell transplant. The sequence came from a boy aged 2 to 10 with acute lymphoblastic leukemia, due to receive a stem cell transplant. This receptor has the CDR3 CASSLQAPGVGQPQHF. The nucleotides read TGTGCCAGCAGTTTACAGGCTCCAGGGGTCGGGCAGCCCCAGCATTTT.